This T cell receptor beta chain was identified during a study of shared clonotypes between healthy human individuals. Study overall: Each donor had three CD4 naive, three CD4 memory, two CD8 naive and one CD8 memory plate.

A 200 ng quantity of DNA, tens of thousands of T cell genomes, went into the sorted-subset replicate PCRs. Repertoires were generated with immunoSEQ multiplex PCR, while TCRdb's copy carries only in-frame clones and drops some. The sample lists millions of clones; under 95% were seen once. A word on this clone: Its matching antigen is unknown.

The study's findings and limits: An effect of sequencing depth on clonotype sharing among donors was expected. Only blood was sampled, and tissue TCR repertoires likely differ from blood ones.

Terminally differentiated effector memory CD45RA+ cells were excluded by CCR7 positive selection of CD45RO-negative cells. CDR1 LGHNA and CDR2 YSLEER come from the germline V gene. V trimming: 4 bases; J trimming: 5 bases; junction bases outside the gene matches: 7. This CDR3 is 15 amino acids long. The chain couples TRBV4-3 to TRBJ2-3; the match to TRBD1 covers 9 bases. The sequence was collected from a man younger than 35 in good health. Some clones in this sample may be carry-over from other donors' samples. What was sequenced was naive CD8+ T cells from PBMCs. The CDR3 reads CASSRSDRGGDTQYF. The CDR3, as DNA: TGCGCCAGCAGCCGATCGGACAGGGGTGGAGATACGCAGTATTTT.